Shown below are 26 T cell receptor beta chains from a single sample sequenced in a study of cytomegalovirus exposure and HLA in healthy donors. The table came from immunoSEQ multiplex PCR; TCRdb's copy has only in-frame clones and leaves some out. The repertoire holds about 240,000 clones, around 88% seen once, with 1% to 1.5% in the top ten. Material: PBMCs. These receptors came from a young woman in good health and CMV-seropositive.

The rearrangement uses TRBV5-4 and TRBJ2-7, with D possibly TRBD1 on 6 matching bases. CDR1 SGHNT and CDR2 YYREEE come from the germline V gene (reference sequence). The V gene lost 0 bases and the J gene lost 3 bases, with 7 bases spanning the gap. The CDR3 runs to 13 residues. CDR3 region: CASSLAGVYEQYF. The CDR3 nucleotides read TGTGCCAGCAGCTTGGCAGGGGTCTACGAGCAGTACTTC.

This chain connects TRBV7-9 to TRBJ2-3, with 13 bases aligning to TRBD2. After removal of 4 bases from V and 4 bases from J, the junction contained 8 bases not matched to a gene. Germline loops: CDR1 SEHNR, CDR2 FQNEAQ (reference sequence). CDR3 length: 17 amino acids. CDR3 nucleotide sequence: TGTGCCAGCAGCTCCACGGGACTAGCGGGAAAGGCAGATACGCAGTATTTT. Residues: CASSSTGLAGKADTQYF.

This clone is a singleton in its sample. Here the CDR3 reads CASSERQQSNEKLFF. The CDR3 DNA reads as TGTGCCAGCAGCGAGAGACAGCAGTCTAATGAAAAACTGTTTTTT. The chain employs TRBV9 and TRBJ1-4, with D maybe TRBD1 (5 bases). Germline CDR1 reads SGDLS; CDR2 reads YYNGEE. The CDR3 length is 15 residues. V was shortened by 3 bases and J by 3 bases, with 12 bases between the two germline ends.

The chain employs TRBV9 and TRBJ1-3; D is ambiguous. The V gene lost 4 bases and the J gene lost 0 bases, with 11 bases spanning the gap. The CDR3 sequence is 15 residues long. Germline assignment: CDR1 SGDLS and CDR2 YYNGEE. CDR3 bases: TGTGCCAGCAGCACAAACCTTTTCTCTGGAAACACCATATATTTT. It specifies CASSTNLFSGNTIYF.

This clone has only one observation. The gene calls are TRBV27 and TRBJ1-1, with TRBD1 identical over 9 bases. Germline V lookup: CDR1 MNHEY, CDR2 SMNVEV (reference sequence). The ends lost 3 bases at V and 0 bases at J; junction bases unmatched: 2. The CDR3 covers 15 residues. The CDR3 spells CASSLRTGVNTEAFF. As DNA, the CDR3 is TGTGCCAGCAGTTTGCGGACAGGGGTGAACACTGAAGCTTTCTTT.

This clone was found many times. This chain uses TRBV5-1 with TRBJ2-3, with 8 bases fitting TRBD2. Losses at the gene ends were 0 bases for V and 6 bases for J; bases not matched to a gene: 9. Germline V gene sequence: CDR1 SGHRS, CDR2 YFSETQ. The CDR3 is made up of 16 amino acids. The CDR3 DNA reads TGCGCCAGCAGCTTGGGAGCGGGAGTCTCCTGGGATACGCAGTATTTT. Its protein is CASSLGAGVSWDTQYF.

The J gene is TRBJ2-1, the V gene TRBV6-5; 9 bases map to TRBD2. In germline, CDR1 is MNHEY, CDR2 SVGAGI. V lost 0 bases to trimming and J lost 5 bases; unmatched junction nucleotides: 5. There are 16 residues in the CDR3. CDR3 DNA: TGTGCCAGCAGTTACTCGGCTAGCGGGACTAACAATGAGCAGTTCTTC. Translation: CASSYSASGTNNEQFF.

This rearrangement joins TRBV7-6 to TRBJ2-1; D is possibly TRBD1 (6 bases). V was clipped by 4 bases and J by 2 bases, with 21 bases between them. The germline V gene encodes CDR1 SGHVS and CDR2 FNYEAQ. The CDR3 has 18 residues. The CDR3, as DNA: TGTGCCAGCAGCTACCGGGACACGAGCGGCCTAGCCTACAATGAGCAGTTCTTC. Residues: CASSYRDTSGLAYNEQFF.

The genes are TRBV5-1 and TRBJ2-5; maybe TRBD2 (5 bases). Germline V gene data show CDR1 as SGHRS and CDR2 as YFSETQ. The germline V and J ends were trimmed by 4 bases and 3 bases, with 7 bases remaining between them. The CDR3 runs 12 residues. The CDR3 is CASSPGKETQYF. CDR3 DNA sequence: TGCGCCAGCAGCCCCGGGAAAGAGACCCAGTACTTC.

The chain combines TRBV7-9 with TRBJ2-4; tentative D call: TRBD2 (6 bases). CDR3 length: 15 residues. The germline gives CDR1 SEHNR, CDR2 FQNEAQ (reference sequence). The V gene lost 1 base and the J gene lost 2 bases, with 9 bases spanning the gap. CDR3 region: CASSLVGGSKNIQYF. Written as DNA, the CDR3 is TGTGCCAGCAGCTTAGTGGGGGGATCCAAAAACATTCAGTACTTC.

The rearrangement uses TRBV2 and TRBJ2-5; D may be TRBD1 (6 bases). CDR1 is SNHLY and CDR2 is FYNNEI in the germline V gene. This CDR3 spans 18 amino acids. Trimming took off 0 bases at V and 2 bases at J, with 19 bases between the two ends. The CDR3 reads CASSEARKGGHTQETQYF. For the CDR3, the DNA is TGTGCCAGCAGTGAAGCCCGAAAAGGGGGACATACGCAAGAGACCCAGTACTTC. The complete variable domain, with remaining parts taken from reference TRBV2 and TRBJ2-5, reads EPEVTQTPSHQVTQMGQEVILRCVPISNHLYFYWYRQILGQKVEFLVSFYNNEISEKSEIFDDQFSVERPDGSNFTLKIRSTKLEDSAMYFCASSEARKGGHTQETQYFGPGTRLLVL.

The chain links TRBV27 to TRBJ2-6; D is ambiguous. V lost 4 bases, J lost 5 bases, and 21 bases lay in between. CDR3 length: 18 amino acids. Germline-derived CDR1 and CDR2 are MNHEY and SMNVEV (reference sequence). CDR3: CASSSPSAERAWANVLTF. For the CDR3, the DNA is TGTGCCAGCAGTTCGCCTAGTGCTGAACGCGCCTGGGCCAACGTCCTGACTTTC.

The chain uses TRBV29-1 and TRBJ2-2; 10 nucleotides match TRBD1. There are 14 residues in the CDR3. The J segment lost 6 bases and the V segment lost 3 bases, leaving 4 bases of the junction unmatched. Germline V gives CDR1 SQVTM, CDR2 ANQGSEA. CDR3 sequence: CSVDGTGEAGELFF. The CDR3 region has the DNA TGCAGCGTTGACGGGACAGGGGAGGCCGGGGAGCTGTTTTTT.

This chain connects TRBV6-1 to TRBJ2-5, with TRBD2 as a possible D gene (5 bases). The V gene's germline CDR1 is MNHNS and CDR2 SASEGT. The CDR3 is 13 amino acids. Trimming left V 3 bases short and J 5 bases short, with 10 bases between. The CDR3 reads CASSDEGWETQYF. The CDR3, as DNA: TGTGCCAGCAGTGATGAGGGCTGGGAGACCCAGTACTTC.

The J gene is TRBJ2-3, the V gene TRBV7-3, with 11 bases aligning to TRBD2. J was trimmed by 9 bases and V by 5 bases; bases with no gene match: 7. This CDR3 has 14 amino acids. Germline loops: CDR1 SGHTA, CDR2 FQGTGA. The CDR3 DNA follows: TGTGCCAGCAGCCTCGGACTAGCGGGCTCCACGCAGTATTTT. As protein: CASSLGLAGSTQYF.

V usage is TRBV19 and J usage is TRBJ1-2; the D gene is possibly TRBD1 (6 bases). V was cut by 7 bases and J by 2 bases, with 8 bases left in between. CDR1 is LNHDA and CDR2 is SQIVND in the germline V gene (reference sequence). The CDR3 contains 12 residues. In DNA form, the CDR3 reads TGTGCCAGTACAGGGGCCAACTATGGCTACACCTTC. Protein product: CASTGANYGYTF. Using reference TRBV19 and TRBJ1-2 for the parts outside the CDR3, the full variable domain is DGGITQSPKYLFRKEGQNVTLSCEQNLNHDAMYWYRQDPGQGLRLIYYSQIVNDFQKGDIAEGYSVSREKKESFPLTVTSAQKNPTAFYLCASTGANYGYTFGSGTRLTVV.

The chain couples TRBV4-1 to TRBJ2-2, with 7 nucleotides matching TRBD1. The V and J ends lost 7 bases and 7 bases, in that order; junction bases with no gene match: 12. The CDR3 length is 15 residues. CDR1 and CDR2 from the germline V gene are MGHRA and YSYEKL. The CDR3 spells CASTPRAGGIGELFF. The CDR3 DNA reads TGCGCCAGCACCCCAAGGGCAGGGGGAATCGGGGAGCTGTTTTTT.

The chain uses TRBV9 and TRBJ2-3; D ambiguous. Trimming took off 0 bases at V and 1 base at J, with 6 bases between the two ends. The germline V gene has CDR1 SGDLS and CDR2 YYNGEE. The CDR3 sequence is 14 residues long. The CDR3: CASSVASGTDTQYF. The CDR3 nucleotides are TGTGCCAGCAGCGTAGCCTCCGGCACAGATACGCAGTATTTT.

J is TRBJ1-3 and V is TRBV27, with unresolved D. Looked up from germline, CDR1 is MNHEY and CDR2 is SMNVEV (reference sequence). This CDR3 is built from 14 residues. Deletions cut 2 bases from V and 0 bases from J, with 5 bases between. The CDR3 sequence is CASSLQSSGNTIYF. The CDR3 nucleotides read TGTGCCAGCAGTTTACAGTCCTCTGGAAACACCATATATTTT.

This clone was seen a few times. The chain uses TRBV5-1 and TRBJ2-7; D remains ambiguous. V was pared by 2 bases and J by 6 bases, with 9 bases between. The germline V gene encodes CDR1 SGHRS and CDR2 YFSETQ. The CDR3 runs to 12 residues. The CDR3 coding sequence is TGCGCCAGCAGCTTCAATCAGGTCGAGCAGTACTTC. Amino acid sequence: CASSFNQVEQYF.

DNA of the CDR3: TGCGCCAGCAGCTTGGGCCCCGGAGGAGGGGTCGCAGATACGCAGTATTTT. It translates to CASSLGPGGGVADTQYF. The chain uses TRBV5-1 and TRBJ2-3; D perhaps matches TRBD2 (6 bases). V was clipped by 0 bases and J by 4 bases, with 18 bases between them. Germline CDR1 is SGHRS and CDR2 is YFSETQ. CDR3 length: 17 residues.

The chain links TRBV5-1 to TRBJ1-1; D may be TRBD1 (6 bases). The germline V gene encodes CDR1 SGHRS and CDR2 YFSETQ. Deletions cut 0 bases from V and 2 bases from J, with 11 bases between. This CDR3 contains 15 residues. CDR3 nucleotide sequence: TGCGCCAGCAGCTTGGGGCCACAGGGTAACACTGAAGCTTTCTTT. Translating gives CASSLGPQGNTEAFF.

The V gene is TRBV6-5, the J gene TRBJ2-1; D possibly corresponds to TRBD2 (5 bases). V lost 0 bases and J 5 bases, leaving 11 bases between the germline ends. The CDR3 runs 15 residues. Per the germline V gene, CDR1 is MNHEY and CDR2 is SVGAGI. Here the CDR3 DNA reads TGTGCCAGCAGTTACTCGGAGGTTAGCGACAATGAGCAGTTCTTC. Its protein product is CASSYSEVSDNEQFF.

This sequence joins TRBV16 and TRBJ2-1; D possibly corresponds to TRBD1 (5 bases). This CDR3 has 16 residues. CDR1 and CDR2 from the germline V gene are KGHSY and FQNENV. With 4 bases removed from V and 0 bases from J, the gap between germline ends came to 13 bases. The CDR3 is CASSPGTGRSYNEQFF. The DNA for the CDR3 is TGTGCCAGCAGCCCAGGTACAGGTCGCTCCTACAATGAGCAGTTCTTC.

This sequence joins TRBV5-6 and TRBJ1-2; D is uncertain. This CDR3 has 13 amino acids. Germline CDR1 SGHDT, CDR2 YYEEEE. The V gene lost 4 bases and the J gene lost 4 bases, with 11 bases spanning the gap. CDR3 residues: CASSPGFGYGYTF. The CDR3 coding sequence is TGTGCCAGCAGCCCGGGGTTTGGCTATGGCTACACCTTC. Full variable domain (rest looked up from reference TRBV5-6 and TRBJ1-2): DAGVTQSPTHLIKTRGQQVTLRCSPKSGHDTVSWYQQALGQGPQFIFQYYEEEERQRGNFPDRFSGHQFPNYSSELNVNALLLGDSALYLCASSPGFGYGYTFGSGTRLTVV.

The chain links TRBV6-5 to TRBJ2-1, with TRBD1 matching 7 bases. This CDR3 is built from 15 residues. V gave up 6 bases and J gave up 4 bases; unmatched junction bases: 9. In germline, CDR1 is MNHEY, CDR2 SVGAGI. The CDR3 here is CASRPGGVGYNEQFF. The DNA of the CDR3 is TGTGCCAGCAGACCAGGGGGTGTAGGTTACAATGAGCAGTTCTTC.